These 31 T cell receptor beta chains came from one sample sequenced in a study of T cells in Graves' hyperthyroidism and ophthalmopathy. From RNA transcripts, TCR beta CDR3 regions were amplified. The primer set for the first-round RT-PCR of the TCR CDR3 was HTBI. TCRdb re-derived calls from the multiplex PCR reads in MiXCR, one entry per CDR3 protein. The profile shows about 640,000 distinct CDR3 sequences, 20% of them singletons. The sequenced sample was blood. Every receptor here comes from a man aged 25 to 45 with Graves' ophthalmopathy.

This clonotype was seen repeatedly, ten times or more. The rearrangement joins TRBV3-1 to TRBJ1-4, with D possibly being TRBD1 (5 bases). Germline values: CDR1 LGHDT, CDR2 YNNKEL (reference sequence). V lost 8 bases and J 5 bases, leaving 9 bases between the germline ends. CDR3 length equals 12 residues. CDR3 loop: CASARQNEKLFF. In DNA form, the CDR3 reads TGTGCCAGCGCGCGACAGAATGAAAAACTGTTTTTT.

This clonotype was detected ten times or more. The V gene is TRBV5-5, the J gene TRBJ2-1; the D gene is possibly TRBD1 (6 bases). CDR3 length: 16 residues. Germline CDR1 SGHKS, CDR2 YYEKEE (reference sequence). With 4 bases removed from V and 6 bases from J, the gap between germline ends came to 20 bases. The CDR3, as DNA: TGTGCCAGCAGCATCGGCTCAGGGGTAGGAGGCAATGAGCAGTTCTTC. Encoded protein: CASSIGSGVGGNEQFF. The variable domain in full, completed from reference TRBV5-5 and TRBJ2-1, reads DAGVTQSPTHLIKTRGQQVTLRCSPISGHKSVSWYQQVLGQGPQFIFQYYEKEERGRGNFPDRFSARQFPNYSSELNVNALLLGDSALYLCASSIGSGVGGNEQFFGPGTRLTVL.

This chain links TRBV29-1 with TRBJ2-7; no reliable D call. V was trimmed by 5 bases and J by 4 bases, leaving 18 bases between them. Germline V CDR1 and CDR2: SQVTM, ANQGSEA. This CDR3 contains 14 residues. This CDR3 is CSVRQGHRSYEQYF. The DNA of the CDR3 is TGCAGCGTTCGTCAAGGGCACCGTAGTTACGAGCAGTACTTC.

The J gene is TRBJ2-5, the V gene TRBV24-1; D remains unclear. The CDR3 covers 13 residues. Germline V gene sequence: CDR1 KGHDR, CDR2 SFDVKD. Trimming pared 4 bases from V and 5 bases from J, leaving 10 bases between. DNA of the CDR3: TGTGCCACCAGTGAGGGTTCAGTTGAGACCCAGTACTTC. The encoded protein is CATSEGSVETQYF.

This clonotype was recorded a few times. Since a much larger clone is just one base distant, this may be a read error. The chain uses TRBV28 and TRBJ1-1; tentative D call: TRBD1 (6 bases). The CDR3 is made up of 12 amino acids. Germline V gene sequence: CDR1 MDHEN, CDR2 SYDVKM. As DNA, the CDR3 is TGTGCCGGCAGGCAGGGGAGAACTGAAGCTTTCTTT. Translated, it gives CAGRQGRTEAFF.

CDR3 region: CASSYRRTQYF. The CDR3 DNA sequence: TGTGCCAGCAGTTACCGACGGACCCAGTACTTC. The rearrangement joins TRBV6-5 to TRBJ2-5; D call uncertain. The CDR3 contains 11 residues. Germline CDR1 is MNHEY and CDR2 is SVGAGI. The ends were cut back, 2 bases at V and 7 bases at J, with 5 bases in the middle.

This clonotype was recorded many times. The chain combines TRBV7-2 with TRBJ2-3; 7 positions agree with TRBD2. This CDR3 comprises 16 residues. J gave up 4 bases and V 3 bases, and 10 bases lay outside the gene matches. Per germline, CDR1 SGHTA and CDR2 FQGNSA. CDR3 nucleotide sequence: TGTGCCAGCAGCTTTACGACATCCGGGAGGTCAGATACGCAGTATTTT. Its protein product is CASSFTTSGRSDTQYF.

This clonotype was recorded a few times. V is TRBV5-1 and J is TRBJ2-1; no clear D gene. Germline loops: CDR1 SGHRS, CDR2 YFSETQ. This CDR3 spans 13 amino acids. V was clipped by 0 bases and J by 7 bases, with 8 bases between them. CDR3: CASSLASENEQFF. Written as DNA, the CDR3 is TGCGCCAGCAGCTTGGCTTCGGAGAATGAGCAGTTCTTC.

This clonotype was picked up many times. The chain is built from TRBV6-5 and TRBJ2-7; no firm D call. Deletions cut 1 base from V and 0 bases from J, with 13 bases between. CDR3 size: 16 residues. Per the germline V gene, CDR1 is MNHEY and CDR2 is SVGAGI. CDR3 in DNA: TGTGCCAGCAGTTACTTATGGACGAAGAGCTCCTACGAGCAGTACTTC. This encodes CASSYLWTKSSYEQYF.

This clonotype was detected ten times or more. V gene TRBV6-1 combines with J gene TRBJ1-1; a weak D match, TRBD1 (6 bases). V lost 5 bases, J lost 8 bases, and 9 bases lay in between. Per the germline V gene, CDR1 is MNHNS and CDR2 is SASEGT. The CDR3 consists of 11 residues. CDR3 sequence reads: CASSRQAEAFF. CDR3 DNA sequence: TGTGCCAGCAGTAGACAGGCCGAAGCTTTCTTT.

The CDR3 DNA reads TGTGCCAGCAGCTCGGGGGGGCGAGCTTTCTTT. It specifies CASSSGGRAFF. The chain joins TRBV14 to TRBJ1-1, with D maybe TRBD1 (6 bases). The CDR3 totals 11 residues. Germline V CDR1 and CDR2: SGHDN, FVKESK. V was clipped by 5 bases and J by 10 bases, with 11 bases between them.

This clonotype came up once. This rearrangement joins TRBV19 to TRBJ2-3; TRBD1 aligns across 7 bases. Germline V CDR1 and CDR2: LNHDA, SQIVND (reference sequence). The CDR3 consists of 14 residues. V trimming: 3 bases; J trimming: 2 bases; junction bases outside the gene matches: 2. The CDR3 spells CASSMGQYTDTQYF. The CDR3 nucleotides are TGTGCCAGTAGTATGGGACAGTACACAGATACGCAGTATTTT.

This clonotype was observed a handful of times. This chain uses TRBV7-3 with TRBJ2-1; 7 bases align to TRBD2. The CDR3 loop spans 16 amino acids. After removal of 2 bases from V and 3 bases from J, the junction contained 7 bases not matched to a gene. Germline CDR1 SGHTA, CDR2 FQGTGA. The CDR3 DNA follows: TGTGCCAGCAGCTTATCAACGGGGGGTGGCTACAATGAGCAGTTCTTC. Its protein is CASSLSTGGGYNEQFF. The whole variable domain, remainder taken from reference TRBV7-3 and TRBJ2-1, is GAGVSQTPSNKVTEKGKYVELRCDPISGHTALYWYRQSLGQGPEFLIYFQGTGAADDSGLPNDRFFAVRPEGSVSTLKIQRTERGDSAVYLCASSLSTGGGYNEQFFGPGTRLTVL.

This chain uses TRBV14 with TRBJ2-1, with D hard to call. Germline V CDR1 and CDR2: SGHDN, FVKESK. This CDR3 region has 13 residues. V lost 0 bases and J 10 bases, leaving 10 bases between the germline ends. This chain's CDR3 is CASSQDMNTEQFF. CDR3 DNA sequence: TGTGCCAGCAGCCAAGATATGAACACAGAGCAGTTCTTC.

The V gene is TRBV10-3, the J gene TRBJ1-2; no reliable D call. This CDR3 contains 13 residues. Germline CDR1 reads ENHRY; CDR2 reads SYGVKD. With 3 bases removed from V and 2 bases from J, the gap between germline ends came to 7 bases. The CDR3, as DNA: TGTGCCATCAGTGAAGTGGGGAACTATGGCTACACCTTC. This codes for CAISEVGNYGYTF.

With respect to this clonotype: It may be a read error: a sequence one base away is much more abundant. The gene calls are TRBV5-1 and TRBJ2-1; 8 bases fit TRBD2. Per the germline V gene, CDR1 is SGHRS and CDR2 is YFSETQ. The CDR3 extends over 15 amino acids. The CDR3 reads CTSSLSLAGANEQFF. DNA of the CDR3: TGCACCAGCAGCTTAAGTCTAGCGGGCGCCAATGAGCAGTTCTTC.

This clonotype was observed a few times. V usage is TRBV12-3 or TRBV12-4 and J usage is TRBJ1-2; a weak D match, TRBD1 (5 bases). Trimming cost V 4 bases and J 8 bases, with 20 bases left between them. The length of the CDR3 is 15 residues. CDR3 DNA: TGTGCCAGCAGTTCGACTCAGGGTTTGGGGAGAGGCTACACCTTC. This gives the protein CASSSTQGLGRGYTF.

J is TRBJ2-7 and V is TRBV5-6, with D possibly TRBD2 on 6 matching bases. The length of the CDR3 is 14 residues. Germline CDR1 is SGHDT and CDR2 is YYEEEE. V was shortened by 3 bases and J by 6 bases, with 16 bases between the two germline ends. The CDR3 protein is CASSYYRLASEQYF. In DNA form, the CDR3 reads TGTGCCAGCAGCTACTATCGGCTAGCGAGCGAGCAGTACTTC.

The table lists this clonotype with many counts. The genes are TRBV2 and TRBJ2-2; 9 bases fit TRBD1. The trim removed 6 bases at V and 2 bases at J, leaving 7 bases unmatched. CDR3 length: 16 residues. Germline V lookup: CDR1 SNHLY, CDR2 FYNNEI. CDR3 in amino acids: CASSAHRGQNTGELFF. CDR3 sequence (DNA): TGTGCCAGCAGCGCCCACAGGGGGCAAAACACCGGGGAGCTGTTTTTT.

The genes are TRBV2 and TRBJ2-7; no definite D call. V lost 6 bases and J lost 2, with 17 bases in between. The CDR3 has 15 amino acids. Germline-derived CDR1 and CDR2 are SNHLY and FYNNEI. The CDR3 is CASSVGERPAYEQYF. Written as DNA, the CDR3 is TGTGCCAGCAGCGTAGGTGAGCGACCCGCCTACGAGCAGTACTTC.

This chain connects TRBV5-6 to TRBJ2-1; 7 bases match TRBD2. This CDR3 spans 16 amino acids. V dropped 2 bases and J dropped 4; count of bases not matched to a gene: 9. CDR1 is SGHDT and CDR2 is YYEEEE in the germline V gene. The CDR3 DNA is TGTGCCAGCAGCTTCCCCCGCGCAGCGGGGTACAATGAGCAGTTCTTC. It specifies CASSFPRAAGYNEQFF.

In its sample, this clonotype was seen a few times. This chain uses TRBV29-1 with TRBJ2-3; the D is unclear. Germline V lookup: CDR1 SQVTM, CDR2 ANQGSEA. V was shortened by 6 bases and J by 0 bases, with 19 bases between the two germline ends. The CDR3 is 16 residues long. In DNA form, the CDR3 reads TGCAGCGTACTCGGCCGCCAGGACGCTAGCACAGATACGCAGTATTTT. Residues: CSVLGRQDASTDTQYF.

The chain is built from TRBV5-1 and TRBJ1-1; 9 bases are shared with TRBD1. In germline, CDR1 is SGHRS, CDR2 YFSETQ. The CDR3 extends over 14 amino acids. J was trimmed by 5 bases and V by 3 bases; bases with no gene match: 5. The CDR3 spells CASSSGQGKTEAFF. The DNA for the CDR3 is TGCGCCAGCAGCTCTGGACAGGGGAAAACTGAAGCTTTCTTT.

The chain carries TRBV30 and TRBJ2-3; D is uncertain. V lost 4 bases and J lost 1, with 6 bases in between. The CDR3 sequence is 12 residues long. CDR1 is GTSNPN, CDR2 SVGIG, per germline (reference sequence). As DNA, the CDR3 is TGTGCCTGGAAACGAGGCACAGATACGCAGTATTTT. It codes for CAWKRGTDTQYF.

The rearrangement uses TRBV4-1 and TRBJ1-5; 9 bases map to TRBD1. The CDR3 sequence is 15 residues long. In germline, CDR1 is MGHRA, CDR2 YSYEKL. The V segment lost 3 bases and the J segment 13 bases; nucleotides outside the gene matches: 13. The CDR3 region has the DNA TGCGCCAGCAGCCAGGACGACAGGGGGGTAGTAGAGCAGCATTTT. This sequence encodes CASSQDDRGVVEQHF.

This clonotype has a count of ten or more. The chain carries TRBV12-3 or TRBV12-4 and TRBJ2-5, with 12 positions matching TRBD2. There are 16 residues in the CDR3. Germline trimming cut 3 bases from V and 2 bases from J; bases unmatched to any gene: 4. The CDR3 DNA sequence: TGTGCCAGCAGTTTCGGACTAGCGGGGCGACAAGAGACCCAGTACTTC. Translated: CASSFGLAGRQETQYF.

This clonotype came up once. This may arise from a read error, as a much more abundant clone is one base away. The V gene is TRBV28, the J gene TRBJ2-5, with 7 bases that match TRBD2. This CDR3 spans 14 amino acids. The V and J ends lost 5 bases and 9 bases, in that order; junction bases with no gene match: 12. Germline CDR1 and CDR2: MDHEN and SYDVKM. CDR3 sequence (DNA): TGTGCCAGCAGTAGGGGAGGGGAAGCGGAGTCCCAGTACTTC. This codes for CASSRGGEAESQYF. The full variable domain, with the rest looked up from reference TRBV28 and TRBJ2-5, is DVKVTQSSRYLVKRTGEKVFLECVQDMDHENMFWYRQDPGLGLRLIYFSYDVKMKEKGDIPEGYSVSREKKERFSLILESASTNQTSMYLCASSRGGEAESQYFGPGTRLLVL.

This clonotype appeared a few times. The chain carries TRBV12-3 or TRBV12-4 and TRBJ1-3, with D unresolved. The germline V and J ends were trimmed by 1 base and 4 bases, with 5 bases remaining between them. This CDR3 contains 13 residues. CDR3 bases: TGTGCCAGCAGTTTAGGGCTAGGAAACACCATATATTTT. It codes for CASSLGLGNTIYF.

This clonotype appeared a few times. V is TRBV7-3 and J is TRBJ2-1, with 9 positions matching TRBD1. Germline trimming cut 5 bases from V and 9 bases from J; bases unmatched to any gene: 14. The CDR3 has 16 amino acids. CDR1 SGHTA and CDR2 FQGTGA come from the germline V gene. In nucleotides, the CDR3 is TGTGCCAGCAGCCTCGACCCGGACAGGGGAACGGGTGAGCAGTTCTTC. Translating it yields CASSLDPDRGTGEQFF.

This clonotype was recorded at least ten times. The rearrangement links TRBV2 to TRBJ1-4, with D tentatively TRBD1 (5 bases). Germline CDR1 and CDR2: SNHLY and FYNNEI. There are 13 residues in the CDR3. V lost 8 bases and J 8 bases, leaving 15 bases between the germline ends. Here the CDR3 DNA reads TGTGCCAGCCAGGGCGGGCTTAGGGAAAAACTGTTTTTT. It encodes CASQGGLREKLFF.

This chain links TRBV28 with TRBJ1-2; 7 positions agree with TRBD1. The germline gives CDR1 MDHEN, CDR2 SYDVKM. V was clipped by 5 bases and J by 8 bases; unmatched bases: 17. The CDR3 has 16 residues. The CDR3 spells CASSRNDRARVRGYTF. In DNA, the CDR3 is TGTGCCAGCAGTCGCAATGACAGGGCTCGCGTTAGAGGCTACACCTTC.